This T cell receptor (beta chain) originates from a study of shared clonotypes between healthy human individuals. To note about this clone: Its target is unknown.

Points from the study as a whole: Non-shared clonotypes had lower generation probabilities than those shared by all four donors. Memory subsets had estimated richness that was generally smaller than that of naive subsets. Blood alone was sampled, and tissue repertoires likely differ.

This CDR3 region has 14 residues. Between the trimmed V and J ends, which lost 1 base and 4 bases, there was a span of 10 bases. The V gene's germline CDR1 is SNHLY and CDR2 FYNNEI. DNA at 200 ng, around 30,000 T cell genomes, went into sorted-subset replicate PCRs. Assay used: immunoSEQ multiplex PCR; TCRdb lists only in-frame clones, some missing. The table has around 2,000,000 clones, roughly 94% seen once. This chain joins TRBV2 and TRBJ1-1, with D maybe TRBD1 (5 bases). Sequenced: naive CD4+ T cells sorted from blood. Subset given: CD45RA+ positively selected. The receptor was derived from a man aged 18-30 years in good health. CDR3 sequence reads: CASSEDTGITEAFF. The DNA of the CDR3 is TGTGCCAGCAGTGAAGATACAGGAATCACTGAAGCTTTCTTT.